Following are 31 T cell receptor beta chains from one sample sequenced in a study of blood T cells in healthy people across ages. Then a second PCR, running roughly 7 to 11 cycles, was carried out with a sample-barcoded 5' primer and a J-beta primer mix. TCRdb recomputed calls from the 5' RACE reads with MiXCR, one row per CDR3 protein. This table holds 650,000 to 1,000,000 distinct CDR3 sequences, around 34% found once. The sample taken for sequencing was blood. The receptors were sampled from a man aged 18 to 29 in good health.

The chain combines TRBV9 with TRBJ1-2, with 9 bases aligning to TRBD1. Germline V gene lookup returns CDR1 SGDLS and CDR2 YYNGEE. J lost 4 bases, V lost 3 bases, and 7 bases had no gene match. The CDR3 consists of 15 residues. DNA for the CDR3: TGTGCCAGCAGCGAGGGACAGGGCGACCGCTATGGCTACACCTTC. Translation: CASSEGQGDRYGYTF.

The gene calls are TRBV3-1 and TRBJ2-3, with 14 bases that match TRBD2. With 1 base clipped from V and 4 bases from J, the junction kept 7 bases outside the gene matches. The V gene's germline CDR1 is LGHDT and CDR2 YNNKEL (reference sequence). The CDR3 covers 18 residues. CDR3 region: CASSQGSLGLAGADTQYF. The CDR3 DNA reads as TGTGCCAGCAGCCAAGGGTCGCTGGGACTAGCGGGAGCAGATACGCAGTATTTT.

V is TRBV12-3 or TRBV12-4 and J is TRBJ1-1; TRBD1 is a possible D gene (5 bases). The CDR3 extends over 13 amino acids. V was trimmed by 6 bases and J by 3 bases, leaving 11 bases between them. This CDR3 reads CASSLQVYTEAFF. The CDR3 DNA is TGTGCCAGCAGCCTACAGGTTTACACTGAAGCTTTCTTT.

In its sample, this clonotype was seen a few times. V and J are TRBV29-1 and TRBJ2-5; the D gene is possibly TRBD2 (5 bases). With 1 base removed from V and 11 bases from J, the gap between germline ends came to 17 bases. Germline V gene lookup returns CDR1 SQVTM and CDR2 ANQGSEA. CDR3 length: 13 amino acids. The CDR3 sequence is CSVEVTPRDEQYF. The CDR3 DNA sequence: TGCAGCGTTGAAGTCACCCCGAGGGATGAGCAGTACTTC. The full variable domain, with the rest looked up from reference TRBV29-1 and TRBJ2-5, is SAVISQKPSRDICQRGTSLTIQCQVDSQVTMMFWYRQQPGQSLTLIATANQGSEATYESGFVIDKFPISRPNLTFSTLTVSNMSPEDSSIYLCSVEVTPRDEQYFGPGTRLLVL.

The chain employs TRBV12-3 or TRBV12-4 and TRBJ1-2; possible D gene TRBD1, 6 bases. Trimming removed 6 bases from V and 8 bases from J, with 16 bases in between. The CDR3 has 13 residues. The CDR3 sequence: CASRPTGFGGYTF. DNA of the CDR3: TGTGCCAGCAGACCAACAGGGTTTGGGGGCTACACCTTC.

This clonotype has just a few counts. The chain carries TRBV7-3 and TRBJ2-1, with 12 bases fitting TRBD2. The V segment lost 4 bases and the J segment 2 bases; nucleotides outside the gene matches: 12. CDR1 and CDR2 from the germline V gene are SGHTA and FQGTGA. The CDR3 is 19 amino acids. CDR3 protein: CASSSKPGSSGGAYNEQFF. The CDR3 region has the DNA TGTGCCAGCAGCTCAAAACCCGGGTCTAGCGGGGGGGCCTACAATGAGCAGTTCTTC.

V is TRBV28 and J is TRBJ2-7; 7 bases match TRBD2. The tail of the sequence fits TRBJ2-5 better, so the J call may be wrong. Germline V gene lookup returns CDR1 MDHEN and CDR2 SYDVKM. The CDR3 runs 16 residues. The CDR3 sequence: CASSLPTGGDIETQYF. CDR3 sequence (DNA): TGTGCCAGCAGCCTCCCGACTGGGGGGGATATAGAGACCCAGTACTTC.

There are a few counts of this clonotype. The V call is TRBV7-9, the J call TRBJ2-2; 7 bases are shared with TRBD2. The germline gives CDR1 SEHNR, CDR2 FQNEAQ (reference sequence). Losses at the gene ends were 2 bases for V and 2 bases for J; bases not matched to a gene: 11. The CDR3 totals 18 residues. The CDR3 bases are TGTGCCAGCAGCTTATACCCAGGGCGGGGGAGAAACACCGGGGAGCTGTTTTTT. Residues: CASSLYPGRGRNTGELFF.

The V and J genes are TRBV20-1 and TRBJ1-5; possibly TRBD1 for D (5 bases). The CDR3 has 16 residues. CDR1 DFQATT and CDR2 SNEGSKA come from the germline V gene (reference sequence). Between the trimmed V and J ends, which lost 3 bases and 0 bases, there was a span of 15 bases. For the CDR3, the DNA is TGCAGTGCTAGGGAACGGGGGGGAAATAGCAATCAGCCCCAGCATTTT. Its protein is CSARERGGNSNQPQHF.

The chain recombines TRBV12-3 or TRBV12-4 with TRBJ1-2; tentative D call: TRBD1 (5 bases). Trimming stripped 5 bases from V and 7 bases from J, with 23 bases between. CDR3 length: 16 amino acids. CDR3 residues: CASSPGTRRRTSGYTF. The CDR3 DNA reads TGTGCCAGCAGTCCTGGGACGAGGCGACGGACTAGTGGCTACACCTTC.

There are many counts of this clonotype. This rearrangement joins TRBV5-1 to TRBJ1-1; the match to TRBD1 covers 8 bases. The CDR3 runs to 14 residues. The germline V gene has CDR1 SGHRS and CDR2 YFSETQ. V trimming: 4 bases; J trimming: 4 bases; junction bases outside the gene matches: 6. Here the CDR3 DNA reads TGCGCCAGCAGCCCCGGACAGGGAGGCACTGAAGCTTTCTTT. This codes for CASSPGQGGTEAFF. Based on the CDR3 plus reference TRBV5-1 and TRBJ1-1, the full variable domain is KAGVTQTPRYLIKTRGQQVTLSCSPISGHRSVSWYQQTPGQGLQFLFEYFSETQRNKGNFPGRFSGRQFSNSRSEMNVSTLELGDSALYLCASSPGQGGTEAFFGQGTRLTVV.

The CDR3 nucleotides read TGTGCCAGCTCACCAATCCGGGACACTGAAGCTTTCTTT. It encodes CASSPIRDTEAFF. V usage is TRBV18 and J usage is TRBJ1-1, with no clear D. The CDR3 is 13 amino acids. Germline loops: CDR1 KGHSH, CDR2 LQKENI. Trimming shortened V by 2 bases and J by 3 bases, and 7 bases separated the two germline ends.

DNA for the CDR3: TGTGCCAGCAGCGCCGGGTCTTTGGCCTCCTACGAGCAGTACTTC. Amino acid sequence: CASSAGSLASYEQYF. V is TRBV7-8 and J is TRBJ2-7; D remains ambiguous. CDR1 and CDR2 (germline): SGHVS, FQNEAQ. The V end lost 5 bases, the J end lost 0 bases, and 14 bases lay between the germline ends. There are 15 residues in the CDR3.

As to this clonotype: A much larger clone differs from this one at a single base, so this may be a read error. The V call is TRBV20-1, the J call TRBJ2-1; either TRBD1 or TRBD2 may supply D (5 bases each). V lost 1 base to trimming and J lost 8 bases, with 9 bases between them. CDR1 and CDR2 (germline): DFQATT, SNEGSKA (reference sequence). The CDR3 runs to 12 residues. DNA for the CDR3: TGCAGTGCTAGAGGACGGGGCCATGAGCAGTTCTTC. Its protein product is CSARGRGHEQFF.

This clonotype occurred a few times. The chain carries TRBV7-2 and TRBJ2-5; 8 bases map to TRBD2. J gave up 7 bases and V 6 bases, and 13 bases lay outside the gene matches. Germline V lookup: CDR1 SGHTA, CDR2 FQGNSA. The CDR3 contains 15 residues. CDR3 protein: CASRPGRAGVTTQYF. In nucleotides, the CDR3 is TGTGCCAGCAGACCGGGACGAGCGGGGGTAACGACCCAGTACTTC.

The genes are TRBV7-2 and TRBJ2-1, with D perhaps TRBD2 (7 bases). The CDR3 covers 14 residues. Germline values: CDR1 SGHTA, CDR2 FQGNSA. Trimming left V 7 bases short and J 2 bases short, with 12 bases between. CDR3 in amino acids: CASKVRGPYNEQFF. Here the CDR3 DNA reads TGTGCCAGCAAGGTGCGGGGGCCCTACAATGAGCAGTTCTTC.

This clonotype was detected ten times or more. V gene TRBV12-3 or TRBV12-4 combines with J gene TRBJ2-3, with 8 bases aligning to TRBD2. The CDR3 consists of 14 residues. The V and J ends lost 3 bases and 5 bases, in that order; junction bases with no gene match: 4. CDR3 residues: CASSFRGGIDTQYF. CDR3 sequence (DNA): TGTGCCAGCAGTTTCCGCGGGGGGATAGATACGCAGTATTTT.

This clonotype has just a few counts. V usage is TRBV20-1 and J usage is TRBJ2-1; D gene ambiguous. This CDR3 has 15 residues. The germline V gene has CDR1 DFQATT and CDR2 SNEGSKA (reference sequence). V was clipped by 2 bases and J by 2 bases, with 13 bases between them. CDR3: CSARSIRRTYNEQFF. As DNA, the CDR3 is TGCAGTGCTAGATCTATCAGGCGGACCTACAATGAGCAGTTCTTC.

This rearrangement joins TRBV12-3 or TRBV12-4 to TRBJ2-2; 9 bases are a match to TRBD1. The CDR3 spans 16 residues. V was pared by 3 bases and J by 7 bases, with 9 bases of the junction left unmatched. CDR3 nucleotides: TGTGCCAGCAGTTTCCAGGACAGGGGAAACGGCGGGGAGCTGTTTTTT. Translated: CASSFQDRGNGGELFF.

The chain is built from TRBV5-1 and TRBJ1-1; TRBD1 agrees at 8 bases. There are 15 residues in the CDR3. CDR1 and CDR2 (germline): SGHRS, YFSETQ. V shed 0 bases and J 3 bases; nucleotides not matched to a gene: 4. Here the CDR3 DNA reads TGCGCCAGCAGCTTGGGGACAGGGAGGTACACTGAAGCTTTCTTT. Translated, it gives CASSLGTGRYTEAFF.

The table lists this clonotype with many counts. V is TRBV20-1 and J is TRBJ2-5; 11 nucleotides line up with TRBD2. CDR3 length equals 18 residues. J gave up 2 bases and V 2 bases, and 13 bases lay outside the gene matches. Germline assignment: CDR1 DFQATT and CDR2 SNEGSKA (reference sequence). CDR3 in amino acids: CSARLRLTSGGLQETQYF. The CDR3 DNA reads TGCAGTGCTAGACTACGGCTTACTAGCGGGGGTTTGCAAGAGACCCAGTACTTC.

This clonotype was seen more than once but under ten times. The chain carries TRBV12-3 or TRBV12-4 and TRBJ2-7; a possible D gene is TRBD1 (6 bases). The V and J ends lost 5 bases and 5 bases respectively, with 10 bases between them. The CDR3 sequence is 12 residues long. The CDR3 loop reads CASSTGSHEQYF. In DNA, the CDR3 is TGTGCCAGCAGTACAGGGTCCCACGAGCAGTACTTC.

This clonotype came up once. A much larger clone lies a single base off, so this may be a read error. The rearrangement joins TRBV7-6 to TRBJ2-1; 7 nucleotides agree with TRBD1. The DNA end favors TRBJ2-7, so the J call may be wrong. Germline V gene data show CDR1 as SGHVS and CDR2 as FNYEAQ. The CDR3 totals 15 residues. The CDR3 spells CASANRGSSYNEQYF. In DNA, the CDR3 is TGTGCCAGCGCGAACAGGGGAAGCTCCTACAATGAGCAGTACTTC.

Only a few counts were recorded for this clonotype. V usage is TRBV7-9 and J usage is TRBJ2-5; possible D gene TRBD1, 5 bases. This CDR3 contains 15 residues. CDR1 is SEHNR, CDR2 FQNEAQ, per germline (reference sequence). Trimming stripped 6 bases from V and 11 bases from J, with 25 bases between. CDR3 in DNA: TGTGCCAGCAGAGGTGGGCAGGGTGATTGGAATGAGCAGTACTTC. Protein: CASRGGQGDWNEQYF.

CDR3 nucleotides: TGTGCCAGCAGCTTAGTTGACTCGATGGGCCCATCAAATGAGCAGTACTTC. It yields the protein CASSLVDSMGPSNEQYF. The V and J genes are TRBV7-2 and TRBJ2-5, with D unclear. Per germline, CDR1 SGHTA and CDR2 FQGNSA. The CDR3 is 17 residues long. V dropped 1 base and J dropped 11 bases, with 26 bases sitting between them.

The chain joins TRBV5-5 to TRBJ2-1, with 8 bases matching TRBD2. The CDR3 consists of 15 residues. With 1 base clipped from V and 6 bases from J, the junction kept 6 bases outside the gene matches. Germline V gene lookup returns CDR1 SGHKS and CDR2 YYEKEE (reference sequence). The DNA for the CDR3 is TGTGCCAGCAGCTTGCTACTAGCGGAGGGCAATGAGCAGTTCTTC. Protein sequence: CASSLLLAEGNEQFF.

This rearrangement joins TRBV20-1 to TRBJ2-5, with D maybe TRBD1 (5 bases). V was pared by 5 bases and J by 11 bases, with 18 bases between. The CDR3 is 12 residues long. Germline V CDR1 and CDR2: DFQATT, SNEGSKA (reference sequence). The CDR3 region has the DNA TGCAGTGCTCTAAGGCAGGGCAATGAGCAGTACTTC. Amino acids: CSALRQGNEQYF.

This clonotype has only a few counts. The chain uses TRBV19 and TRBJ2-7, with no clear D. V gave up 2 bases and J gave up 2 bases, with 10 bases separating them. This CDR3 is built from 14 residues. CDR1 is LNHDA, CDR2 SQIVND, per germline (reference sequence). As DNA, the CDR3 is TGTGCCAGTAGTATAAGTACATCCACCTACGAGCAGTACTTC. Its translation is CASSISTSTYEQYF.

This clonotype occurred a few times. The chain couples TRBV20-1 to TRBJ1-5; TRBD1 is a possible D gene (5 bases). V lost 3 bases and J 4 bases, leaving 13 bases between the germline ends. The CDR3 is 14 amino acids. Germline-derived CDR1 and CDR2 are DFQATT and SNEGSKA (reference sequence). CDR3 region: CSASAPGTNQPQHF. The CDR3 DNA reads as TGCAGTGCTAGTGCCCCCGGGACTAATCAGCCCCAGCATTTT.

The chain links TRBV7-9 to TRBJ2-5, with 10 bases matching TRBD2. The J call may not be correct, given that the DNA end is closer to TRBJ2-7. The length of the CDR3 is 16 residues. CDR1 and CDR2 (germline): SEHNR, FQNEAQ (reference sequence). The DNA for the CDR3 is TGTGCCAGCAGCTTAGTTCCAGCGGGGGGGCCCGACGAGCAGTACTTC. Translated, it gives CASSLVPAGGPDEQYF.

The sample holds a few counts of this clonotype. This chain joins TRBV20-1 and TRBJ1-1; 9 positions match TRBD1. The germline V gene encodes CDR1 DFQATT and CDR2 SNEGSKA (reference sequence). This CDR3 has 14 amino acids. V lost 7 bases, J lost 4 bases, and 10 bases stayed unmatched. The CDR3 DNA sequence: TGCAGTGTAAAACAGGGGGCTGCTGGCACTGAAGCTTTCTTT. It yields the protein CSVKQGAAGTEAFF.